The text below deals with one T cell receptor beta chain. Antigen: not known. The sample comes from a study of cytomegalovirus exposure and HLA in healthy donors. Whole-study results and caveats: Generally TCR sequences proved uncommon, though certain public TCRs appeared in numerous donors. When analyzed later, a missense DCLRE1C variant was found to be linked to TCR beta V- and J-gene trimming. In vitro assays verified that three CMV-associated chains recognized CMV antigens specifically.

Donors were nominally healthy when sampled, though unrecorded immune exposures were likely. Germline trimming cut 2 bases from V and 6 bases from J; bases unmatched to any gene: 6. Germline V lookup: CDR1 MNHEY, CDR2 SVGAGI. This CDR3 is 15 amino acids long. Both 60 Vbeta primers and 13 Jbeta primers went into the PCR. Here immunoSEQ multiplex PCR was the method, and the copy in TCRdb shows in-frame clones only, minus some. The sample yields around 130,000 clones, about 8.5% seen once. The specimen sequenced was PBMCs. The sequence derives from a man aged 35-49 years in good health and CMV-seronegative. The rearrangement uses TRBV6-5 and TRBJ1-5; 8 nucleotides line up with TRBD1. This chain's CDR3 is CASSYPGGSGQPQHF. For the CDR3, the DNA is TGTGCCAGCAGTTACCCAGGGGGCTCTGGTCAGCCCCAGCATTTT.